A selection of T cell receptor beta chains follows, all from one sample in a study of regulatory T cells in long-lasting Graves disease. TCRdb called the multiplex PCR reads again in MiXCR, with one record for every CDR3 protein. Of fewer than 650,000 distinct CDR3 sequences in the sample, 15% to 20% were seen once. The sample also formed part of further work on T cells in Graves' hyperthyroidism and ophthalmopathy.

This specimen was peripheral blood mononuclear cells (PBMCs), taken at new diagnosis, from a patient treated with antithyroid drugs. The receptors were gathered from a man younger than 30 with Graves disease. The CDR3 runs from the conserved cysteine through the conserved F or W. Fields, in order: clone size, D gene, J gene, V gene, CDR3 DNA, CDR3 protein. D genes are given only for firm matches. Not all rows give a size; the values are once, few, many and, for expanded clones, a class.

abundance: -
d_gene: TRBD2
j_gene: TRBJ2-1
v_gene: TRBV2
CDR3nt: TGTGCCAGCAGTGAATTGCGGGGGGGCTTGAATGAGCAGTTCTTC
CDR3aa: CASSELRGGLNEQFF

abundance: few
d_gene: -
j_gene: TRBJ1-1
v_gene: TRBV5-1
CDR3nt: TGTGCCAGCAGCCATCCGGGAGAGATGAACACTGAAGCTTTCTTT
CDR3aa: CASSHPGEMNTEAFF

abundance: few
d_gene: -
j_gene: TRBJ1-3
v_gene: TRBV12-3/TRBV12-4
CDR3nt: TGTGCCAGCAGTCCAATGCCGTCTGGAAACACCATATATTTT
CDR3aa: CASSPMPSGNTIYF

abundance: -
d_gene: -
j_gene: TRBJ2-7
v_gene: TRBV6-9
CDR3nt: TGTGCCAGCAGTTACTCCTTACCAACGATAGCGAGTACCTACGAGCAGTACTTC
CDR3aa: CASSYSLPTIASTYEQYF

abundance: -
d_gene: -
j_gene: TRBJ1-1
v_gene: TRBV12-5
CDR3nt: TGTGCTAGTTCCCGCCGGACGGATAACTCTGAAGCTTTCTTT
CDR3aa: CASSRRTDNSEAFF

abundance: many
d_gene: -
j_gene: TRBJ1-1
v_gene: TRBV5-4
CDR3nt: TGTGCCAGCAGCTTGGCTCGGCAGCTTACCATGAACACTGAAGCTTTCTTT
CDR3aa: CASSLARQLTMNTEAFF

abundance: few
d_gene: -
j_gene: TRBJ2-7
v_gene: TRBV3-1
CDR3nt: TGTGCCAGCAGCCCGTACGGGACCGGCGGGCATGCGCGCCAATACGAGCAGTACTTC
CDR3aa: CASSPYGTGGHARQYEQYF

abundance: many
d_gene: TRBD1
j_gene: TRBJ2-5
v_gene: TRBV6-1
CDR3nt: TGTGCCAGCAGGCGGATGACAGGGTCCGGGGAGACCCAGTACTTC
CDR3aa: CASRRMTGSGETQYF

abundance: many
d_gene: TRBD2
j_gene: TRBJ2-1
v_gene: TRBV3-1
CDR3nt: TGTGCCAGCAGCCCAGACCGACTAGCGGGGGACAATGAGCAGTTCTTC
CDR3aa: CASSPDRLAGDNEQFF

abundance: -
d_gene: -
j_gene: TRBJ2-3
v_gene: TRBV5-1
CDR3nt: TGTGCCAGCAGCTTAGCTCAAGCGGTTACCACAGATACGCAGTATTTT
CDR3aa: CASSLAQAVTTDTQYF